This passage covers 9 T cell receptor beta chains from one sample sequenced in a study of Ad26.COV2.S vaccination and SARS-CoV-2 variants (dated by TCRdb to the early 2020s). Explained via the paper, the treatment or condition label denotes: about 20 received Ad26.COV2.S at low or high dose, single or two shots; about five received placebo; per-sample allocation not given. For vaccine and placebo recipients, the sequenced repertoires came from samples collected on day 63 after the first injection. Receptor amplification or capture employed the immunoSEQ multiplex PCR assay. TCRdb's version of the immuneACCESS table is confined to in-frame rearrangements and falls short of the full clone set. An unresolved V gene accounts for under half of the shortfall where checked; the remainder is of unknown origin. The table for this sample lists 400,000 to 450,000 clones; 75% to 95% of them were counted only once. The ten largest make up 12% of the sample.

Sequenced here: peripheral blood, sampled in a trial of Ad26.COV2.S vaccine versus placebo. These receptors originate from a person aged 18 to 59 who received the Ad26.COV2.S COVID-19 vaccine or a placebo.

The gene calls are TRBV27 and TRBJ2-3; D gene ambiguous. Germline V gene lookup returns CDR1 MNHEY and CDR2 SMNVEV (reference sequence). V shed 3 bases and J shed 4 bases, with 5 bases lying between them. The length of the CDR3 is 12 residues. The CDR3 loop reads CASSFISDTQYF. For the CDR3, the DNA is TGTGCCAGCAGTTTCATTTCAGATACGCAGTATTTT.

This chain connects TRBV9 to TRBJ2-3; TRBD2 matches at 13 bases. Per germline, CDR1 SGDLS and CDR2 YYNGEE. J gave up 2 bases and V 0 bases, and 6 bases lay outside the gene matches. The CDR3 sequence is 18 residues long. CDR3 in DNA: TGTGCCAGCAGCGTAGGAACTAGCGGGAGGGCCCTCACAGATACGCAGTATTTT. It encodes CASSVGTSGRALTDTQYF.

As for this clone: This CDR3 is also generated by other DNA sequences in the sample. This chain links TRBV9 with TRBJ2-1, with D possibly matching TRBD1 (6 bases). Trimming shortened V by 2 bases and J by 4 bases, and 10 bases separated the two germline ends. From germline, CDR1 is SGDLS and CDR2 YYNGEE. This CDR3 is 14 amino acids long. The CDR3 reads CASSVGGGYNEQFF. The DNA of the CDR3 is TGTGCCAGCAGCGTTGGGGGCGGGTACAATGAGCAGTTCTTC.

This chain links TRBV10-2 with TRBJ1-4, with TRBD1 as a possible D gene (5 bases). This CDR3 contains 14 residues. Germline CDR1 WSHSY, CDR2 SAAADI. Trimming cost V 6 bases and J 3 bases, with 11 bases left between them. The CDR3 nucleotides are TGCGCCAGCAGCGCGACAGATCCTAATGAAAAACTGTTTTTT. Residues: CASSATDPNEKLFF.

V gene TRBV5-4 combines with J gene TRBJ2-3, with D unclear. CDR3 size: 14 residues. Trimming took off 2 bases at V and 0 bases at J, with 7 bases between the two ends. The V gene's germline CDR1 is SGHNT and CDR2 YYREEE (reference sequence). CDR3 region: CASSFEGSTDTQYF. CDR3 coding DNA: TGTGCCAGCAGCTTCGAAGGGAGCACAGATACGCAGTATTTT.

The genes are TRBV5-4 and TRBJ2-7; 8 bases align to TRBD1. V was pared by 0 bases and J by 9 bases, with 14 bases of the junction left unmatched. The CDR3 consists of 16 residues. Germline V lookup: CDR1 SGHNT, CDR2 YYREEE (reference sequence). The chain's CDR3 is CASSLGPTSPGGGQYF. The DNA of the CDR3 is TGTGCCAGCAGCTTGGGCCCAACTAGCCCAGGGGGCGGGCAGTACTTC. The full variable domain, completed using reference TRBV5-4 and TRBJ2-7, is ETGVTQSPTHLIKTRGQQVTLRCSSQSGHNTVSWYQQALGQGPQFIFQYYREEENGRGNFPPRFSGLQFPNYSSELNVNALELDDSALYLCASSLGPTSPGGGQYFGPGTRLTVT.

The genes are TRBV7-7 and TRBJ2-2; no reliable D call. V lost 0 bases to trimming and J lost 3 bases, with 17 bases between them. CDR3 length: 18 residues. In germline, CDR1 is SSHAT, CDR2 FNYEAQ (reference sequence). CDR3 residues: CASSLALTSPLYTGELFF. The CDR3 region has the DNA TGTGCCAGCAGCTTAGCGCTGACGAGTCCTTTGTACACCGGGGAGCTGTTTTTT.

J is TRBJ2-1 and V is TRBV20-1; the D gene is possibly TRBD2 (5 bases). V lost 7 bases and J 8 bases, leaving 12 bases between the germline ends. This CDR3 is built from 11 residues. Germline V gene data show CDR1 as DFQATT and CDR2 as SNEGSKA (reference sequence). The CDR3 is CSVYGNHEQFF. For the CDR3, the DNA is TGCAGTGTTTACGGGAATCATGAGCAGTTCTTC.

The V and J genes are TRBV20-1 and TRBJ2-1; 13 nucleotides align to TRBD2. The germline gives CDR1 DFQATT, CDR2 SNEGSKA (reference sequence). The CDR3 consists of 14 residues. V gave up 3 bases and J gave up 9 bases; unmatched junction bases: 5. The CDR3 loop reads CSASTSGRAGEQFF. The CDR3 coding sequence is TGCAGTGCTAGTACTAGCGGGAGGGCGGGTGAGCAGTTCTTC.